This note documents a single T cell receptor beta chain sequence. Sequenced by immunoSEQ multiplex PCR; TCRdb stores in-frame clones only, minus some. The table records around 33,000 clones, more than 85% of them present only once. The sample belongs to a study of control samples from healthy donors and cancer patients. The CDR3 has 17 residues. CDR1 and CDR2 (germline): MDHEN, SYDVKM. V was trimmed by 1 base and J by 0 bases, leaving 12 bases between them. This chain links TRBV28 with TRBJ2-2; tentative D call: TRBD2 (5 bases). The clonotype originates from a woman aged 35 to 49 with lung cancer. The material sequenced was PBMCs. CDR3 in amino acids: CASSLLGAATNTGELFF. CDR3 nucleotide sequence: TGTGCCAGCAGTTTATTGGGAGCAGCGACGAACACCGGGGAGCTGTTTTTT.